Listed here is a single T cell receptor beta chain. The data were obtained in a study of shared T cell receptors in the human thymus. Sequenced by immunoSEQ multiplex PCR; TCRdb stores in-frame clones only, minus some. This table has around 730,000 clones, approximately 83% appearing once. These data also formed part of another study, on human thymus T cells. This second study says: Healthy Finnish infants having corrective surgery for congenital heart defects served as donors. Resections from corrective heart surgery supplied the thymus tissue. What appeared biased in thymic and blood repertoires was the usage of V and J genes. A high degree of thymic repertoire overlap among unrelated individuals was reported in related research.

The sample comprised thymocytes. This sequence was found in a girl in the first two years of life with a congenital heart defect.

The CDR3 region has the DNA TGTGCCAGCAGTGGGAAGGGGCACCTCTCCTACAATGAGCAGTTCTTC. Its translation: CASSGKGHLSYNEQFF. The chain couples TRBV6-1 to TRBJ2-1; perhaps TRBD1 as D (5 bases). Trimming shortened V by 4 bases and J by 0 bases, and 13 bases separated the two germline ends. The CDR3 contains 16 residues. CDR1 and CDR2 from the germline V gene are MNHNS and SASEGT.